This passage covers 12 T cell receptor beta chains from one sample sequenced in a study of T-cell reconstitution after alpha-beta-depleted transplantation in children. TCRbeta library preparation incorporated unique molecular identifiers. TCRdb passed the PCR reads through MiXCR, listing each CDR3 protein once. Of fewer than 550,000 distinct CDR3 sequences listed, roughly 11% were seen once; the top ten hold approximately 5%. Sequenced material: PBMCs from the stem cell graft donor, taken from the stem cell graft. The source of these receptors is a human donor who donated a stem cell graft to a child with acute myeloid leukemia.

The sample holds many counts of this clonotype. This chain links TRBV7-2 with TRBJ2-5; the match to TRBD1 covers 7 bases. V dropped 4 bases and J dropped 5; count of bases not matched to a gene: 7. There are 14 residues in the CDR3. Germline V lookup: CDR1 SGHTA, CDR2 FQGNSA. The CDR3: CASSYRQGWETQYF. In nucleotides, the CDR3 is TGTGCCAGCAGCTACCGACAGGGTTGGGAGACCCAGTACTTC.

The chain joins TRBV12-3 or TRBV12-4 to TRBJ1-2; D ambiguous. The ends were cut back, 1 base at V and 4 bases at J, with 13 bases in the middle. This CDR3 comprises 15 residues. The CDR3 DNA is TGTGCCAGCAGTTTAGGGGTTGGGTTTTCCTATGGCTACACCTTC. It is translated as CASSLGVGFSYGYTF.

CDR3 nucleotide sequence: TGTGCCAGCAGCTCAGTATCCTCCGGGACAGGCCCTTTTATGAACACTGAAGCTTTCTTT. It specifies CASSSVSSGTGPFMNTEAFF. The V gene is TRBV7-1, the J gene TRBJ1-1; 8 bases match TRBD1. TRBV7-1 is classed as an ORF, of uncertain function. This CDR3 is 20 amino acids long. V dropped 1 base and J dropped 0; count of bases not matched to a gene: 16.

The chain recombines TRBV6-2 or TRBV6-3 with TRBJ1-1; unclear D gene. The V end was cut by 2 bases, the J end by 8 bases, with 9 bases between. Germline V CDR1 and CDR2: MNHEY, SVGEGT. The length of the CDR3 is 12 residues. This CDR3 reads CASSYPSGEAFF. The CDR3 DNA reads as TGTGCCAGCAGTTACCCGTCCGGGGAAGCTTTCTTT.

In its sample, this clonotype was seen many times. This chain links TRBV25-1 with TRBJ2-3; no clear D gene. Germline values: CDR1 MGHDK, CDR2 SYGVNS. V was trimmed by 3 bases and J by 2 bases, leaving 9 bases between them. This CDR3 is built from 14 residues. As DNA, the CDR3 is TGTGCCAGCAGTGATGTGGGGTCCACAGATACGCAGTATTTT. Protein product: CASSDVGSTDTQYF.

The rearrangement joins TRBV7-1 to TRBJ1-2; D call uncertain. TRBV7-1 is flagged as an ORF with uncertain function. The ends were cut back, 1 base at V and 4 bases at J, with 16 bases in the middle. The CDR3 consists of 16 residues. CDR3 sequence: CASSSGLGGSTYGYTF. As DNA, the CDR3 is TGTGCCAGCAGCTCAGGGCTCGGCGGATCGACCTATGGCTACACCTTC.

CDR3 region: CAWSEGNTIYF. CDR3 sequence (DNA): TGTGCCTGGAGTGAAGGTAACACCATATATTTT. V is TRBV30 and J is TRBJ1-3; D not resolved. Between the trimmed V and J ends, which lost 1 base and 7 bases, there was a span of 5 bases. CDR1 is GTSNPN and CDR2 is SVGIG in the germline V gene (reference sequence). This CDR3 spans 11 amino acids.

This clonotype has a handful of counts. The CDR3 coding sequence is TGTGCCAGCAGCCGCGCAGGGCCAGCTGAGCAGTTCTTC. Translating gives CASSRAGPAEQFF. The chain is built from TRBV6-1 and TRBJ2-1; a possible D gene is TRBD1 (5 bases). The V end lost 6 bases, the J end lost 9 bases, and 15 bases lay between the germline ends. Germline CDR1 reads MNHNS; CDR2 reads SASEGT. The CDR3 is 13 amino acids.

The V and J genes are TRBV12-3 or TRBV12-4 and TRBJ1-6; D gene ambiguous. Trimming stripped 5 bases from V and 9 bases from J, with 14 bases between. The length of the CDR3 is 14 residues. CDR3 bases: TGTGCCAGCAGTCAAACAAGGGTGGCTTCACCCCTCCACTTT. This codes for CASSQTRVASPLHF.

The J gene is TRBJ2-5, the V gene TRBV18; unclear D gene. Germline V lookup: CDR1 KGHSH, CDR2 LQKENI. The germline V and J ends were trimmed by 0 bases and 1 base, with 6 bases remaining between them. This CDR3 is built from 14 residues. The CDR3 DNA is TGTGCCAGCTCACCACCGGCTACCCAAGAGACCCAGTACTTC. It translates to CASSPPATQETQYF.

This clonotype was seen only a few times. The chain links TRBV29-1 to TRBJ2-3; tentatively, D is TRBD1 (5 bases). Germline V gene sequence: CDR1 SQVTM, CDR2 ANQGSEA. The V gene lost 6 bases and the J gene lost 5 bases, with 9 bases spanning the gap. CDR3 length: 11 residues. The CDR3 sequence is CSVPGIDTQYF. In DNA form, the CDR3 reads TGCAGCGTACCAGGGATAGATACGCAGTATTTT.

This clonotype was picked up a small number of times. The chain employs TRBV20-1 and TRBJ2-2; D is possibly TRBD1 (6 bases). Germline V gene sequence: CDR1 DFQATT, CDR2 SNEGSKA (reference sequence). V was pared by 6 bases and J by 1 base, with 15 bases between. The CDR3 totals 15 residues. The CDR3 protein is CSAQRAGENTGELFF. CDR3 nucleotide sequence: TGCAGTGCCCAGAGGGCAGGGGAGAACACCGGGGAGCTGTTTTTT.